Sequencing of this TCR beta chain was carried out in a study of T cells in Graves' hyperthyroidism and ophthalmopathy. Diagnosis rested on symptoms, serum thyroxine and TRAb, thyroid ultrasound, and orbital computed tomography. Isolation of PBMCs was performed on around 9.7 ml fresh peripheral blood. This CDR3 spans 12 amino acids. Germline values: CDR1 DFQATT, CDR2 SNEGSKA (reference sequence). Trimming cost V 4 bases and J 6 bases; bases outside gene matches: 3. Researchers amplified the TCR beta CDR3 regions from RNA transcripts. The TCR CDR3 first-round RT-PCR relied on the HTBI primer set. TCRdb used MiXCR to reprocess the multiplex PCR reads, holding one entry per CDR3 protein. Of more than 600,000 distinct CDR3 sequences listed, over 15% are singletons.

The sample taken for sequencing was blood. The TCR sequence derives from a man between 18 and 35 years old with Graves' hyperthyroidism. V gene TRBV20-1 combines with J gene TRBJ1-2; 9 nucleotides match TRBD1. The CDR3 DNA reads TGCAGTGCTACCCGGACAGGGGATGGCTACACCTTC. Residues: CSATRTGDGYTF.